Listed below are T cell receptor beta chains from one sample, sequenced in a study of cytomegalovirus exposure and HLA in healthy donors. Measured with immunoSEQ multiplex PCR; TCRdb has only the in-frame clones, and not every one. Among roughly 190,000 clones, about 77% were seen once, and the ten largest hold more than 4.5%. Sequencing was carried out using PBMCs. These receptors were collected from a young man in good health and CMV-seropositive. CDR3s include the opening cysteine and the closing phenylalanine or tryptophan. The order of the fields is J gene, V gene, CDR3 protein.

TRBJ2-7 | TRBV28 | CASRTSSAGGFYEQYF
TRBJ1-5 | TRBV27 | CASSLNPGNQPQHF
TRBJ1-2 | TRBV28 | CASSLTGSYGYTF
TRBJ2-3 | TRBV2 | CASRGGTGASGGVDTQYF
TRBJ2-7 | TRBV11-2 | CASSFRAGPSSYEQYF
TRBJ2-1 | TRBV4-3 | CASSQDLPPGPGGRNEQFF
TRBJ2-5 | TRBV5-1 | CASSRSDREETQYF
- | TRBV18 | CASSPSNYEQYF
TRBJ2-7 | TRBV9 | CASSVGEGYEQYF
TRBJ2-1 | TRBV9 | CASSGAGYNEQFF
TRBJ2-1 | TRBV7-9 | CASSSIPGTWGIEEQFF
TRBJ1-1 | TRBV9 | CASRPAGGGTEAFF
TRBJ1-2 | TRBV5-5 | CASRGQGGYGYTF
TRBJ2-7 | TRBV5-6 | CASSARDSIEQYF
TRBJ2-1 | TRBV4-1 | CASSQDRIYNEQFF
TRBJ2-1 | TRBV7-2 | CASSLAGAVRVNEQFF
TRBJ2-1 | TRBV28 | CASKTGTAFGEQFF
TRBJ1-5 | TRBV2 | CASRKGGTGGNQPQHF
TRBJ2-3 | TRBV5-1 | CASGTTLAGHSTDTQYF
TRBJ2-5 | TRBV29-1 | CSGQGQGAQPQYF
TRBJ2-5 | TRBV11-2 | CASSSYSRGETQYF
TRBJ2-5 | TRBV5-1 | CASSLDRYQETQYF
TRBJ1-4 | TRBV7-9 | CSSSRDEKLFF
TRBJ2-1 | TRBV7-2 | CASSWTSDEQFF
TRBJ2-3 | TRBV10-3 | CATGGEGADTQYF
TRBJ2-1 | TRBV6-1 | CASSDSGTSGRVWNEQFF
TRBJ2-7 | TRBV5-8 | CASSFWAYEQYF
TRBJ2-4 | TRBV7-2 | CASSLARLAGGRAKNIQYF
TRBJ1-3 | TRBV5-4 | CASSSNRDGGNTIYF
TRBJ2-7 | TRBV5-4 | CASSLPGGSYEQYF
TRBJ1-2 | TRBV28 | CASSFSGSYGYTF
- | TRBV5-1 | CASSLGRGGHSYEQYF
TRBJ2-2 | TRBV5-1 | CASSPGTSGAGELFF
TRBJ2-5 | TRBV11-2 | CASSLEPGGQRETQYF
TRBJ2-6 | TRBV6-1 | CASSGTGTGANVLTF
TRBJ2-3 | TRBV9 | CASGAGYSTDTQYF
TRBJ2-7 | TRBV6-5 | CASSSQGMGTYEQYF
TRBJ1-5 | TRBV11-2 | CASSLSQGNQPQHF
TRBJ2-5 | TRBV7-2 | CASSLKPGLAEETQYF
TRBJ2-2 | TRBV5-8 | CASRRQRPGELFF
TRBJ1-2 | TRBV6-5 | CASSYWQGGVYTF
TRBJ2-2 | TRBV6-5 | CASSAGTLNTGELFF
TRBJ2-5 | TRBV5-1 | CASSTRLAGGAETQYF
TRBJ2-7 | TRBV5-5 | CASSLAGQGPVF
TRBJ1-1 | TRBV7-8 | CASSSDRGLSPEAFF
TRBJ2-2 | TRBV10-2 | CASSESGGRGTGELFF
TRBJ2-7 | TRBV29-1 | CSVDSSGNSYEQYF
TRBJ1-2 | TRBV18 | CASSASEGRGYGYTF
TRBJ1-5 | TRBV5-8 | CASSAEVGGRGNQPQHF
TRBJ1-1 | TRBV30 | CAWSVQTGNTEAFF
TRBJ2-2 | TRBV14 | CASKGGSGELFF
TRBJ2-5 | TRBV10-1 | CASHLGIGETQYF
TRBJ1-2 | TRBV7-9 | CASNIDTYGYTF